This is a list of T cell receptor beta chains from one sample in a study of human T cells and chemical hapten exposure. TCRdb ran MiXCR on the RACE reads and lists one entry per CDR3 protein. Here the sample spans a few hundred thousand distinct CDR3 sequences, about 9% being singletons. The source was whole blood, collected in connection with sensitization to the hapten diphenylcyclopropenone (DPC). The source is a woman aged 40 to 55 with alopecia areata. Some clones in this sample may be carry-over from other donors' samples. CDR3s include the opening cysteine and the closing phenylalanine or tryptophan. The order of the fields is D gene, clone size, J gene, V gene, CDR3 DNA, CDR3 protein. D genes are given only for firm matches. Clone size, where shown, is once, few, many, or a class for clones that have expanded.

d_call: TRBD2; clone_size: NA; j_call: TRBJ2-1; v_call: TRBV6-2/TRBV6-3; cdr3_nt: TGTGCCAGCAGTTCAAGGGGCGGGAGTAGGTACAATGAGCAGTTCTTC; cdr3_aa: CASSSRGGSRYNEQFF
d_call: NA; clone_size: NA; j_call: TRBJ2-5; v_call: TRBV5-5; cdr3_nt: TGTGCCAGCACCCAGGAGATGTTGGGCCCGCAAGAGACCCAGTACTTC; cdr3_aa: CASTQEMLGPQETQYF
d_call: TRBD1; clone_size: NA; j_call: TRBJ2-7; v_call: TRBV6-5; cdr3_nt: TGTGCCAGCAGGACAGGGGGAAGCTCCTACGAGCAGTACTTC; cdr3_aa: CASRTGGSSYEQYF
d_call: NA; clone_size: few; j_call: TRBJ2-1; v_call: TRBV24-1; cdr3_nt: TGTGCCACCAGTGATTTCGGGTCCTACAATGAGCAGTTCTTC; cdr3_aa: CATSDFGSYNEQFF
d_call: TRBD2; clone_size: few; j_call: TRBJ2-7; v_call: TRBV7-9; cdr3_nt: TGTGCCAGCAGATCCCTGGTAGCGGGCTCCTACGAGCAGTACTTC; cdr3_aa: CASRSLVAGSYEQYF
d_call: NA; clone_size: NA; j_call: TRBJ2-7; v_call: TRBV6-6; cdr3_nt: TGTGCCAGCAAGGAGGACAGCCTGAGCTCCTACGAGCAGTACTTC; cdr3_aa: CASKEDSLSSYEQYF
d_call: TRBD1; clone_size: few; j_call: TRBJ2-2; v_call: TRBV12-3/TRBV12-4; cdr3_nt: TGTGCCAGCAGTCCGGGACAGGGGTTCACCGGGGAGCTGTTTTTT; cdr3_aa: CASSPGQGFTGELFF
d_call: NA; clone_size: many; j_call: TRBJ1-1; v_call: TRBV2; cdr3_nt: TGTGCCAGCAGTGGACTCCAGAACACTGAAGCTTTCTTT; cdr3_aa: CASSGLQNTEAFF
d_call: NA; clone_size: many; j_call: TRBJ2-2; v_call: TRBV7-9; cdr3_nt: TGTGCCAGCAGCTTACAGGGGCCCCGGGAGCTGTTTTTT; cdr3_aa: CASSLQGPRELFF
d_call: NA; clone_size: NA; j_call: TRBJ1-1; v_call: TRBV4-1; cdr3_nt: TGCGCCAGCAGCCAAGGACAGCCTATAGAAGCTTTCTTT; cdr3_aa: CASSQGQPIEAFF
d_call: TRBD2; clone_size: few; j_call: TRBJ2-3; v_call: TRBV27; cdr3_nt: TGTGCCAGCAGTTTACGGCCCCGACTAGCGGAAGCGCTAGATACGCAGTATTTT; cdr3_aa: CASSLRPRLAEALDTQYF
d_call: NA; clone_size: many; j_call: TRBJ2-2; v_call: TRBV12-3/TRBV12-4; cdr3_nt: TGTGCCACGGGTCCGACCGGGGGAAGCACCGGGGAGCTGTTTTTT; cdr3_aa: CATGPTGGSTGELFF
d_call: TRBD2; clone_size: few; j_call: TRBJ2-1; v_call: TRBV11-2; cdr3_nt: TGTGCCAGCAGCTCTCACCTACTAGCGAGATCAAGCAATGAGCAGTTCTTC; cdr3_aa: CASSSHLLARSSNEQFF
d_call: NA; clone_size: few; j_call: TRBJ2-7; v_call: TRBV28; cdr3_nt: TGTGCCAGCGGGGACTCCCCGAGCTCCTACGAGCAGTACTTC; cdr3_aa: CASGDSPSSYEQYF
d_call: NA; clone_size: NA; j_call: TRBJ2-3; v_call: TRBV28; cdr3_nt: TGTGCCAGCAGTTTACAGATCGCAGATACGCAGTATTTT; cdr3_aa: CASSLQIADTQYF
d_call: NA; clone_size: NA; j_call: TRBJ1-3; v_call: TRBV29-1; cdr3_nt: TGCAGCGCCAGGACTGCTGGATGGGCTGGAAACACCATATATTTT; cdr3_aa: CSARTAGWAGNTIYF
d_call: NA; clone_size: NA; j_call: TRBJ2-3; v_call: TRBV12-3/TRBV12-4; cdr3_nt: TGTGCCAGCAGTTTGGCCATCCCCACAGATACGCAGTATTTT; cdr3_aa: CASSLAIPTDTQYF
d_call: TRBD1; clone_size: NA; j_call: TRBJ2-2; v_call: TRBV27; cdr3_nt: TGTGCCAGCAGTTTATGGGGACAGGGATTCGGGGAGCTGTTTTTT; cdr3_aa: CASSLWGQGFGELFF
d_call: NA; clone_size: few; j_call: TRBJ2-7; v_call: TRBV5-1; cdr3_nt: TGCGCCAGCAGATCCGTAGTTACTTCCTACGAGCAGTACTTC; cdr3_aa: CASRSVVTSYEQYF
d_call: NA; clone_size: NA; j_call: TRBJ2-6; v_call: TRBV18; cdr3_nt: TGTGCCAGCTCACGGACCGAGGGAGGTCTTCTCTCTGGGGCCAACGTCCTGACTTTC; cdr3_aa: CASSRTEGGLLSGANVLTF
d_call: NA; clone_size: many; j_call: TRBJ2-2; v_call: TRBV7-9; cdr3_nt: TGTGCCAGTACGGGGTCGAACACCGGGGAGCTGTTTTTT; cdr3_aa: CASTGSNTGELFF
d_call: NA; clone_size: many; j_call: TRBJ2-7; v_call: TRBV10-3; cdr3_nt: TGTGCCACCAGTACTGGGTCCTACGAGCAGTACTTC; cdr3_aa: CATSTGSYEQYF
d_call: NA; clone_size: NA; j_call: TRBJ2-6; v_call: TRBV2; cdr3_nt: TGTGCCAGCAGTGCGCAGATTCTCTCTGGGGCCAACGTCCTGACTTTC; cdr3_aa: CASSAQILSGANVLTF
d_call: NA; clone_size: many; j_call: TRBJ1-1; v_call: TRBV9; cdr3_nt: TGTGCCAGCACTAAGGGTACAGGGCTAAACACTGAAGCTTTCTTT; cdr3_aa: CASTKGTGLNTEAFF
d_call: TRBD1; clone_size: NA; j_call: TRBJ1-1; v_call: TRBV5-1; cdr3_nt: TGCGCCAGCAGCTCCACGGGACAGCCTGAAGCTTTCTTT; cdr3_aa: CASSSTGQPEAFF
d_call: NA; clone_size: NA; j_call: TRBJ1-4; v_call: TRBV5-1; cdr3_nt: TGCGCCAGCAGCACCGGATGGAGTGAAAAACTGTTTTTT; cdr3_aa: CASSTGWSEKLFF
d_call: NA; clone_size: NA; j_call: TRBJ2-7; v_call: TRBV7-9; cdr3_nt: TGTGCCAGCAGCCCTCGGGGGTTAGTATACGAGCAGTACTTC; cdr3_aa: CASSPRGLVYEQYF
d_call: NA; clone_size: many; j_call: TRBJ2-1; v_call: TRBV28; cdr3_nt: TGTGCCAGCAGTCTTCGGTACGAGCAGTTCTTC; cdr3_aa: CASSLRYEQFF